This TCR beta chain was sequenced during a study of shared clonotypes between healthy human individuals. Study results and limitations: Non-shared clonotypes displayed generation probabilities falling below those of clonotypes present in all four donors.

CDR3 length equals 14 residues. With 5 bases removed from V and 0 bases from J, the gap between germline ends came to 11 bases. Germline CDR1 SGHRS, CDR2 YFSETQ. Only Caucasian adults living in Nashville, Tennessee made up the donor group. As regards this clone: Its cognate antigen is unknown.

The repertoire was sequenced with immunoSEQ multiplex PCR; TCRdb's copy has only in-frame clones and lacks some. The sample consists of roughly 2.2 million clones, roughly 90% of them appearing once. The gene calls are TRBV5-1 and TRBJ1-2; no clear D gene. The receptor comes from a man aged 18 to 30 in good health. Some clones in this sample may be carry-over from other donors' samples. Material for sequencing was naive CD4+ T cells from PBMCs. Documented subset: CD45RA+ positively selected. CDR3 DNA sequence: TGCGCCAGCAGGCCCCGTTCCCCTAACTATGGCTACACCTTC. This codes for CASRPRSPNYGYTF.